A selection of T cell receptor beta chains follows, all from one sample in a study of OX40 agonist ivuxolimab in advanced cancers. The protocol was immunoSEQ multiplex PCR, while the TCRdb copy is restricted to in-frame clones and leaves out a portion. The table has about 80,000 clones, around 92% seen once. The sequences come from CD4+ or CD8+ T cells sorted from blood, collected in a trial of the OX40 agonist ivuxolimab. The receptors stem from an adult with an advanced solid tumor such as melanoma, head and neck, liver or kidney cancer. Both conserved end residues are part of each CDR3. D genes are given only for firm matches.

D: -
V: TRBV4-1
J: TRBJ1-1
CDR3: CASRDYPNTEAFF
DNA: TGCGCCAGCAGAGATTACCCGAACACTGAAGCTTTCTTT

D: -
V: TRBV6-5
J: TRBJ1-1
CDR3: CALWGQGRTEAFF
DNA: TGTGCCTTATGGGGACAAGGGCGTACTGAAGCTTTCTTT

D: TRBD1
V: TRBV7-9
J: TRBJ1-2
CDR3: CASSPRQGEDYGYTF
DNA: TGTGCCAGCAGCCCTAGACAGGGGGAGGACTATGGCTACACCTTC

D: -
V: TRBV13
J: TRBJ1-2
CDR3: CASSLPLQAHYGYTF
DNA: TGTGCCAGCAGCTTACCTCTACAAGCTCACTATGGCTACACCTTC

D: -
V: TRBV7-7
J: TRBJ2-5
CDR3: CASSSLKGPLGQYF
DNA: TGTGCCAGCAGCAGTTTGAAAGGGCCCTTGGGCCAGTACTTC

D: -
V: TRBV7-9
J: TRBJ2-3
CDR3: CASSGLYTDTQYF
DNA: TGTGCCAGCAGCGGACTATACACAGATACGCAGTATTTT

D: TRBD1
V: TRBV19
J: TRBJ1-1
CDR3: CATDTGALNTEAFF
DNA: TGTGCCACTGATACAGGGGCCCTGAACACTGAAGCTTTCTTT

D: -
V: TRBV15
J: TRBJ2-7
CDR3: CATSRGPTAYEQYF
DNA: TGTGCCACCAGCAGGGGACCAACCGCCTACGAGCAGTACTTC

D: -
V: TRBV4-2
J: TRBJ2-3
CDR3: CASSPDPSGDTQYF
DNA: TGTGCCAGCAGCCCGGACCCCTCAGGGGATACGCAGTATTTT

D: TRBD2
V: TRBV5-1
J: TRBJ2-7
CDR3: CASSWGLAGTGEQYF
DNA: TGCGCCAGCAGCTGGGGACTAGCGGGTACAGGCGAGCAGTACTTC

D: TRBD2
V: TRBV4-2
J: TRBJ2-7
CDR3: CASSQLAGQTYEQYF
DNA: TGTGCCAGCAGCCAACTAGCGGGCCAAACCTACGAGCAGTACTTC

D: -
V: TRBV9
J: TRBJ1-1
CDR3: CASSFGTGTEAFF
DNA: TGTGCCAGCAGCTTTGGGACGGGAACTGAAGCTTTCTTT

D: -
V: TRBV27
J: TRBJ2-2
CDR3: CASSPSVTGELFF
DNA: TGTGCCAGCAGCCCAAGCGTCACCGGGGAGCTGTTTTTT